These 24 T cell receptor beta chains were sequenced from one sample in a study of tumor-infiltrating lymphocytes in localized non-small cell lung cancer. TCRdb keeps only in-frame clones here, not all; method: immunoSEQ multiplex PCR. The table lists approximately 14,000 clones, 80% to 90% of them singletons. Sequencing used lung tumor tissue. Receptors were obtained from a human donor with non-small cell lung cancer.

A single count supports this clone. The chain uses TRBV18 and TRBJ2-2, with D maybe TRBD1 (5 bases). V was trimmed by 5 bases and J by 0 bases, leaving 16 bases between them. This CDR3 comprises 17 residues. The germline CDR1 and CDR2 sequences are KGHSH and LQKENI. DNA for the CDR3: TGTGCCAGCTCATCCCGACCAGACAGCTCGAACACCGGGGAGCTGTTTTTT. Amino acid sequence: CASSSRPDSSNTGELFF.

This sequence joins TRBV4-3 and TRBJ1-2; D remains ambiguous. V dropped 0 bases and J dropped 0 bases, with 5 bases sitting between them. Per the germline V gene, CDR1 is LGHNA and CDR2 is YSLEER. The CDR3 covers 14 residues. The CDR3 DNA reads as TGCGCCAGCAGCCAAGAGAGGGCTAACTATGGCTACACCTTC. Translation: CASSQERANYGYTF.

This clone was found once. The rearrangement links TRBV4-2 to TRBJ2-5, with D unclear. V dropped 5 bases and J dropped 0 bases, with 7 bases sitting between them. From germline, CDR1 is LGHNA and CDR2 YNFKEQ. This CDR3 is 13 amino acids long. For the CDR3, the DNA is TGTGCCAGCAGCGTACGATACCAAGAGACCCAGTACTTC. Its translation: CASSVRYQETQYF.

The genes are TRBV9 and TRBJ1-5; D is perhaps TRBD1 (6 bases). Trimming took 4 bases from V and 6 from J, leaving 17 bases between them. CDR1 and CDR2 from the germline V gene are SGDLS and YYNGEE. The CDR3 runs 15 residues. The CDR3 loop reads CASSLQGGEGQPQHF. The CDR3 region has the DNA TGTGCCAGCAGCTTACAGGGAGGAGAGGGTCAGCCCCAGCATTTT.

The gene calls are TRBV6-6 and TRBJ1-1, with 10 bases aligning to TRBD1. The CDR3 is 14 amino acids. Germline CDR1 MNHNY, CDR2 SVGAGI (reference sequence). J was trimmed by 4 bases and V by 6 bases; bases with no gene match: 5. DNA for the CDR3: TGTGCCAGCAGCCGACAGGGGGCCGGCACTGAAGCTTTCTTT. It translates to CASSRQGAGTEAFF.

V usage is TRBV4-3 and J usage is TRBJ2-1, with 9 bases fitting TRBD2. The CDR3 length is 21 residues. Per the germline V gene, CDR1 is LGHNA and CDR2 is YSLEER. Unmatched junction bases numbered 21, after V lost 2 bases and J lost 4 bases. The CDR3 sequence: CASSQTLPGRMTSGRYNEQFF. As DNA, the CDR3 is TGCGCCAGCAGCCAAACGCTTCCGGGACGGATGACTAGCGGTCGATACAATGAGCAGTTCTTC.

The chain has TRBV6-6 and TRBJ2-1; the match to TRBD1 covers 8 bases. The ends lost 2 bases at V and 4 bases at J; junction bases unmatched: 4. Germline CDR1 is MNHNY and CDR2 is SVGAGI (reference sequence). The CDR3 length is 15 residues. The CDR3 sequence: CASSYTRGLYNEQFF. CDR3 nucleotide sequence: TGTGCCAGCAGTTACACCAGGGGGCTATACAATGAGCAGTTCTTC.

The chain uses TRBV7-9 and TRBJ2-1, with D maybe TRBD2 (6 bases). The germline gives CDR1 SEHNR, CDR2 FQNEAQ (reference sequence). Between the trimmed V and J ends, which lost 0 bases and 6 bases, there was a span of 15 bases. The CDR3 consists of 16 residues. CDR3 nucleotides: TGTGCCAGCAGCTTAGCCCCAGGGACTCATTTCAATGAGCAGTTCTTC. It is translated as CASSLAPGTHFNEQFF.

In its sample, this clone was seen a few times. The gene calls are TRBV2 and TRBJ2-1; D is uncertain. Germline V gives CDR1 SNHLY, CDR2 FYNNEI. This CDR3 is 11 amino acids long. Trimming removed 6 bases from V and 5 bases from J, with 5 bases in between. The CDR3 DNA is TGTGCCAGCAGCGCAAACAATGAGCAGTTCTTC. It yields the protein CASSANNEQFF. The full variable domain, its missing parts supplied by reference TRBV2 and TRBJ2-1, is EPEVTQTPSHQVTQMGQEVILRCVPISNHLYFYWYRQILGQKVEFLVSFYNNEISEKSEIFDDQFSVERPDGSNFTLKIRSTKLEDSAMYFCASSANNEQFFGPGTRLTVL.

J is TRBJ2-5 and V is TRBV4-1; D remains ambiguous. Germline V CDR1 and CDR2: MGHRA, YSYEKL. CDR3 length: 13 amino acids. V was trimmed by 1 base and J by 3 bases, leaving 6 bases between them. CDR3 nucleotides: TGCGCCAGCAGCCAAGTCCAGAAAGAGACCCAGTACTTC. As protein: CASSQVQKETQYF.

This clone was seen a handful of times. The chain uses TRBV7-9 and TRBJ1-2; maybe TRBD1 (6 bases). CDR3 length equals 15 residues. Germline-derived CDR1 and CDR2 are SEHNR and FQNEAQ (reference sequence). The V end was cut by 2 bases, the J end by 0 bases, with 10 bases between. The CDR3: CASSLRTATNYGYTF. For the CDR3, the DNA is TGTGCCAGCAGCTTACGGACAGCAACTAACTATGGCTACACCTTC.

The V call is TRBV6-4, the J call TRBJ1-4; maybe TRBD1 (6 bases). The V gene's germline CDR1 is MRHNA and CDR2 SNTAGT. Trimming took off 3 bases at V and 0 bases at J, with 11 bases between the two ends. The CDR3 contains 16 residues. This CDR3 reads CASSEGTNSTNEKLFF. Here the CDR3 DNA reads TGTGCCAGCAGTGAGGGGACAAACTCAACTAATGAAAAACTGTTTTTT.

The chain uses TRBV5-4 and TRBJ2-6; D not resolved. CDR1 is SGHNT, CDR2 YYREEE, per germline (reference sequence). This CDR3 is built from 17 residues. The germline V and J ends were trimmed by 0 bases and 0 bases, with 10 bases remaining between them. CDR3 nucleotide sequence: TGTGCCAGCAGCTTGGCCCCAGGTCACTCTGGGGCCAACGTCCTGACTTTC. Its protein product is CASSLAPGHSGANVLTF.

Here the CDR3 DNA reads TGCGCCAGCAGCCAAGGTCAGGCGGCCGGGCAGCCCCAGCATTTT. Its translation: CASSQGQAAGQPQHF. This chain connects TRBV4-3 to TRBJ1-5; D gene unclear. V was trimmed by 1 base and J by 7 bases, leaving 14 bases between them. CDR1 and CDR2 (germline): LGHNA, YSLEER. The CDR3 sequence is 15 residues long.

The V and J genes are TRBV4-3 and TRBJ2-2, with TRBD2 matching over 8 bases. CDR1 and CDR2 from the germline V gene are LGHNA and YSLEER. The CDR3 sequence is 18 residues long. With V trimmed by 1 base and J by 6 bases, 13 bases remained unmatched. The DNA for the CDR3 is TGCGCCAGCAGCCAAGCCCAAAGCGGGAGTTCGGTCCCCGGGGAGCTGTTTTTT. It specifies CASSQAQSGSSVPGELFF.

V usage is TRBV6-4 and J usage is TRBJ1-2; 9 bases agree with TRBD1. The CDR3 sequence is 15 residues long. V shed 5 bases and J 9 bases; nucleotides not matched to a gene: 13. The V gene's germline CDR1 is MRHNA and CDR2 SNTAGT. The CDR3 DNA sequence: TGTGCCAGCAGTACCGGGACAGGGACGACCCTTAGCTACACCTTC. Its translation is CASSTGTGTTLSYTF.

The gene calls are TRBV4-2 and TRBJ1-6, with 7 bases that match TRBD1. V trimming: 7 bases; J trimming: 8 bases; junction bases outside the gene matches: 8. Germline loops: CDR1 LGHNA, CDR2 YNFKEQ. CDR3 length equals 14 residues. DNA of the CDR3: TGTGCCAGCACCCCTGACAGGGATCATTCACCCCTCCACTTT. Protein sequence: CASTPDRDHSPLHF.

For the CDR3, the DNA is TGTGCCAGCAGCGGTAAATTAGGCCTAGCGGGAGCCAATGAGCAGTTCTTC. This encodes CASSGKLGLAGANEQFF. The rearrangement uses TRBV7-2 and TRBJ2-1; TRBD2 matches 10 bases. Germline assignment: CDR1 SGHTA and CDR2 FQGNSA. J gave up 6 bases and V 5 bases, and 13 bases lay outside the gene matches. The CDR3 covers 17 residues.

The chain has TRBV6-1 and TRBJ1-5; 7 bases are shared with TRBD1. There are 15 residues in the CDR3. Losses at the gene ends were 0 bases for V and 8 bases for J; bases not matched to a gene: 7. Germline CDR1 is MNHNS and CDR2 is SASEGT. CDR3 in amino acids: CASSEAGGQPEPQHF. The DNA for the CDR3 is TGTGCCAGCAGTGAAGCTGGGGGACAGCCGGAGCCCCAGCATTTT.

The CDR3 spells CASSLVAGGLYEQYF. Written as DNA, the CDR3 is TGTGCCAGCAGCTTAGTCGCGGGAGGGCTCTACGAGCAGTACTTC. The rearrangement uses TRBV7-3 and TRBJ2-7; 9 bases agree with TRBD2. In germline, CDR1 is SGHTA, CDR2 FQGTGA. The ends lost 2 bases at V and 3 bases at J; junction bases unmatched: 5. CDR3 length: 15 amino acids. Supplemented by reference TRBV7-3 and TRBJ2-7, the full variable domain reads GAGVSQTPSNKVTEKGKYVELRCDPISGHTALYWYRQSLGQGPEFLIYFQGTGAADDSGLPNDRFFAVRPEGSVSTLKIQRTERGDSAVYLCASSLVAGGLYEQYFGPGTRLTVT.

V and J are TRBV27 and TRBJ1-5, with no clear D. V lost 1 base to trimming and J lost 1 base, with 2 bases between them. The CDR3 consists of 13 residues. CDR1 is MNHEY, CDR2 SMNVEV, per germline (reference sequence). CDR3 protein: CASSLWSNQPQHF. CDR3 DNA: TGTGCCAGCAGTTTATGGAGCAATCAGCCCCAGCATTTT.

This clone appeared a few times. The genes are TRBV6-5 and TRBJ2-1; D is unclear. The CDR3 runs 15 residues. From germline, CDR1 is MNHEY and CDR2 SVGAGI. V lost 0 bases and J lost 3, with 9 bases in between. The CDR3 nucleotides read TGTGCCAGCAGTTACTCCGGTAACGTCTACAATGAGCAGTTCTTC. Its translation: CASSYSGNVYNEQFF.

The V call is TRBV23-1, the J call TRBJ1-1; TRBD1 matches 7 bases. TRBV23-1 is an open reading frame whose function is uncertain. The CDR3 spans 15 residues. With V trimmed by 3 bases and J by 0 bases, 4 bases remained unmatched. CDR3 nucleotides: TGCGCCAGCAGTCATCCAGGGGGGGTGAACACTGAAGCTTTCTTT. Its translation is CASSHPGGVNTEAFF.

The chain has TRBV19 and TRBJ2-7, with TRBD1 identical over 10 bases. Germline assignment: CDR1 LNHDA and CDR2 SQIVND (reference sequence). The CDR3 sequence is 14 residues long. V gave up 5 bases and J gave up 7 bases; unmatched junction bases: 8. The CDR3 bases are TGTGCCAGTAGTGGGGGGGGACAGGGGAATGAGCAGTACTTC. This encodes CASSGGGQGNEQYF.